Listed below are T cell receptor beta chains from one sample, sequenced in a study of cytomegalovirus exposure and HLA in healthy donors. Here immunoSEQ multiplex PCR was the method, and the copy in TCRdb shows in-frame clones only, minus some. The data show 150,000 to 200,000 clones, with 81% seen just once and less than 2% held by the top ten. Input material: PBMCs. The receptor source for this set is a man younger than 30 in good health and CMV-seronegative. Each CDR3 is given with its conserved first and last residue. The order of the fields is clone size, J gene, D gene, V gene, CDR3 DNA, CDR3 protein. The D gene is left open where the match is weak. Clone size is not always given. Where it is, it says once, few, many or a class for expanded clones.

-,TRBJ2-2,TRBD1,TRBV6-5,TGTGCCAGCAGTTACGCGATGACAGGGGACACCGGGGAGCTGTTTTTT,CASSYAMTGDTGELFF
once,TRBJ2-7,-,TRBV6-1,TGTGCCAGCAGTGCGGGACAAGCCTACGAGCAGTACTTC,CASSAGQAYEQYF
-,TRBJ2-3,-,TRBV5-1,TGCGCCAGCAGCAGAGACAGTCCGGATACGCAGTATTTT,CASSRDSPDTQYF
-,TRBJ1-3,TRBD1,TRBV27,TGTGCCAGCAGGAGGACAGGGGGCTTCGGAAACACCATATATTTT,CASRRTGGFGNTIYF
-,TRBJ2-7,TRBD1,TRBV18,TGTGCCAGCTCACCACGCGGACAGGGTTTCCACGAGCAGTACTTC,CASSPRGQGFHEQYF
-,TRBJ1-4,TRBD1,TRBV6-5,TGTGCCAGCAGTCTCAGGACAGGGAAAAGAGAAAAACTGTTTTTT,CASSLRTGKREKLFF
-,TRBJ2-7,-,TRBV19,TGTGCCAGTAGTGCCCCGGGGAGCTACGAGCAGTACTTC,CASSAPGSYEQYF
-,TRBJ1-1,-,TRBV7-9,TGTGCCAGCAGCTTAGCGGCGGGGAACACTGAAGCTTTCTTT,CASSLAAGNTEAFF
-,TRBJ1-2,-,TRBV19,TGTGCCAGTAGTATGGGGCGGGGACTCGGTTATGGCTACACCTTC,CASSMGRGLGYGYTF
-,TRBJ2-1,-,TRBV2,TGTGCCAGCTGGGGCCGACTGTTGGGTGAGCAGTTCTTC,CASWGRLLGEQFF
-,TRBJ2-5,TRBD2,TRBV28,TGTGCCAGCAGTTTCGCTAGCGGGACTCAAGAGACCCAGTACTTC,CASSFASGTQETQYF
once,TRBJ1-2,TRBD1,TRBV27,TGTGCCAGCAGTCGTGGGACAGGGGTAAACTATGGCTACACCTTC,CASSRGTGVNYGYTF
-,TRBJ2-7,-,TRBV9,TGTGCCAGCAGCGTAACAGCGGGTCTAGTGGACCACGAGCAGTACTTC,CASSVTAGLVDHEQYF
once,TRBJ1-1,-,TRBV6-5,TGTGCCAGCACCGAGGGACACCGGAGGACTGAAGCTTTCTTT,CASTEGHRRTEAFF
-,TRBJ2-1,-,TRBV7-9,TGTTCCAGCAGCGCTGGAGGGGAGGACCACTCCTACAATGAGCAGTTCTTC,CSSSAGGEDHSYNEQFF
-,TRBJ1-2,-,TRBV25-1,TGTGCCAGCAGCGGAGGGTTCCAAACGGGCAGCTTCCAATATGGCTACACCTTC,CASSGGFQTGSFQYGYTF
-,TRBJ1-3,TRBD1,TRBV7-9,TGTGCCAGCCTAGGGGACAGGGCTGGAAACACCATATATTTT,CASLGDRAGNTIYF
-,TRBJ2-7,TRBD1,TRBV5-1,TGCGCCAGCAGCCCTGGGACAGGGGGCGCCTTATACGAGCAGTACTTC,CASSPGTGGALYEQYF
few,TRBJ1-2,-,TRBV9,TGTGCCAGCAGCGTAGGGGCAGGGTTAACTCCCGATAACTATGGCTACACCTTC,CASSVGAGLTPDNYGYTF
once,TRBJ2-3,-,TRBV10-3,TGTGCCATCAGTGAGGAGGGCAGGATATCCACAGATACGCAGTATTTT,CAISEEGRISTDTQYF
-,TRBJ1-1,-,TRBV9,TGTGCCAGCAGCGTAGGGGGCAGCCCAGTAACTGAAGCTTTCTTT,CASSVGGSPVTEAFF
few,TRBJ1-2,TRBD1,TRBV7-2,TGTGCCAGCAGCGGACAGGTCTATGGCTACACCTTC,CASSGQVYGYTF
-,TRBJ2-3,TRBD2,TRBV6-6,TGTGCCAGCAGTACGGGGGGTTTGGCAAGGGGAGATACGCAGTATTTT,CASSTGGLARGDTQYF
-,TRBJ2-3,TRBD2,TRBV11-2,TGTGCCAGCAGCATTAGCGGGGGCGCACGGGATACGCAGTATTTT,CASSISGGARDTQYF
-,TRBJ2-2,-,TRBV28,TGTGCCAGCAGACAGGGAGACACCGGGGAGCTGTTTTTT,CASRQGDTGELFF
-,TRBJ2-2,-,TRBV14,TGTGCCAGCAGCCAAGATTTAACCGGGGAGCTGTTTTTT,CASSQDLTGELFF
once,TRBJ2-1,TRBD2,TRBV6-4,TGTGCCAGCATGCGCAGCGGGAGCTCCTACAATGAGCAGTTCTTC,CASMRSGSSYNEQFF
-,TRBJ1-2,TRBD1,TRBV6-6,TGTGCCAGCAGTACCCCGAGGACAGGGCTCTATGGCTACACCTTC,CASSTPRTGLYGYTF
-,TRBJ2-1,TRBD2,TRBV5-1,TGCGCCAGCAGCTTTAGCGGGACTAGCGGGAGGGCCGGGCAGTTCTTC,CASSFSGTSGRAGQFF
-,TRBJ2-7,-,TRBV18,TGTGCCAGCTCCCCAGGTCCATCCAGCTCCTACGAGCAGTACTTC,CASSPGPSSSYEQYF
-,TRBJ1-6,TRBD1,TRBV7-2,TGTGCCAGCAGCTTAGACAGGGGAAGATGGAATTCACCCCTCCACTTT,CASSLDRGRWNSPLHF
-,TRBJ1-5,-,TRBV19,TGTGCCAGTAGTCCTTCCCAGGGCATGGGCAATCAGCCCCAGCATTTT,CASSPSQGMGNQPQHF
-,TRBJ2-3,TRBD2,TRBV5-1,TGCGCCAGCAGCTTGGCCCCGCTAGCGGGAGGGCTAGATACGCAGTATTTT,CASSLAPLAGGLDTQYF
-,TRBJ2-5,TRBD2,TRBV6-1,TGTGCCAGCAGTCTACTAGCGGGAGAGGAAGAGACCCAGTACTTC,CASSLLAGEEETQYF
-,TRBJ1-1,-,TRBV5-4,TGTGCCAGCAGCTTGGGCCCAGAGGGGGACGCCACTGAAGCTTTCTTT,CASSLGPEGDATEAFF
-,TRBJ1-4,-,TRBV5-1,TGCGCCAGCAAAAGCCACCTCACCGAGGAAAAACTGTTTTTT,CASKSHLTEEKLFF
few,TRBJ2-7,-,TRBV7-9,TGTGCCAGCAGCGGGCAACAGGGAAGCGGTAAGGACGAGCAGTACTTC,CASSGQQGSGKDEQYF
-,TRBJ2-7,-,TRBV9,TGTGCCAGCAGCGCCCTCGCCGGGGAGCAGTACTTC,CASSALAGEQYF
-,TRBJ1-5,TRBD1,TRBV6-1,TGTGCCAGCAGTGAAACGACAGGGGGTAGCAATCAGCCCCAGCATTTT,CASSETTGGSNQPQHF
-,TRBJ2-7,TRBD1,TRBV11-3,TGTGCCAGCAGCGCCGGACAGGGCTACGAGCAGTACTTC,CASSAGQGYEQYF
-,TRBJ2-5,-,TRBV11-2,TGTGCCAGCAGCCAGACAGGTTCAGAGACCCAGTACTTC,CASSQTGSETQYF
-,TRBJ1-1,TRBD1,TRBV11-2,TGTGCCAGCAGCGTACGGCCCGGGACAGAGAACACTGAAGCTTTCTTT,CASSVRPGTENTEAFF
-,TRBJ2-4,TRBD2,TRBV18,TGTGCCAGCTCACCACCGTGGGAGGGCGACGAAAACATTCAGTACTTC,CASSPPWEGDENIQYF
-,TRBJ1-4,-,TRBV18,TGTGCCAGCTCACCACTAAGGGGGAATAATGAAAAACTGTTTTTT,CASSPLRGNNEKLFF
-,TRBJ1-6,TRBD1,TRBV28,TGTGCCAGCAGTTCGGGACAGATTTATAATTCACCCCTCCACTTT,CASSSGQIYNSPLHF
-,TRBJ2-3,-,TRBV15,TGTGCCACCAGCTACGGGACAACAGATACGCAGTATTTT,CATSYGTTDTQYF
-,TRBJ1-2,-,TRBV4-3,TGCGCCAGCAGCCAAGATGGGGCAGGGTACTATGGCTACACCTTC,CASSQDGAGYYGYTF
-,TRBJ2-7,TRBD2,TRBV27,TGTGCCAGCAGTGCCACTAGCGTCTACGAGCAGTACTTC,CASSATSVYEQYF
-,TRBJ2-7,-,TRBV2,TGTGCCAGCACCCATGGGGGGTGGGGGGCCTACGAGCAGTACTTC,CASTHGGWGAYEQYF
-,TRBJ1-2,-,TRBV28,TGTGCCAGCAGTTCCATTTTTGGGGCCTATGGCTACACCTTC,CASSSIFGAYGYTF
-,TRBJ1-5,-,TRBV7-2,TGTGCCAGCACGACGGGGAATCAGCCCCAGCATTTT,CASTTGNQPQHF
-,TRBJ2-7,TRBD1,TRBV6-1,TGTGCCAGCGTTAAAACATGGACAGGGCCCTACGAGCAGTACTTC,CASVKTWTGPYEQYF
once,TRBJ2-5,TRBD2,TRBV7-2,TGTGCCAGCAGCGGGAGGGCCGGGGAGACCCAGTACTTC,CASSGRAGETQYF
-,TRBJ1-6,TRBD1,TRBV6-1,TGTGCCAGCAGTATGGACAGGGGGGGTTCACCCCTCCACTTT,CASSMDRGGSPLHF
-,TRBJ2-5,TRBD2,TRBV7-2,TGTGCCAGCAGCTTAGCAGGTCTAGCGGCCCAAGAGACCCAGTACTTC,CASSLAGLAAQETQYF